These T cell receptor beta chains were read from a single sample in a study of control samples from healthy donors and cancer patients. This table comes from immunoSEQ multiplex PCR, and its TCRdb copy is limited to in-frame clones, with some not included. Of around 92,000 clones detected, around 80% appear once; the ten largest clones hold 2% to 2.5%. Material for sequencing was blood. The receptors were sampled from a man in his 60s in good health. The CDR3 runs from the conserved cysteine through the conserved F or W. D genes are given only for firm matches. A clone size is listed for some rows: how often the clone was seen (once, few, many), or a class if it is expanded.

>TRBV6-2/TRBV6-3|TRBJ1-4|NA|TRBD1
TGTGCCAGCAGTTACTCGATGGACAGGGGTGAGGAAAAACTGTTTTTT
CASSYSMDRGEEKLFF
>TRBV13|TRBJ1-1|NA|NA
TGTGCCAGCAGCGCCCCCGGGCTCCTGAACACTGAAGCTTTCTTT
CASSAPGLLNTEAFF
>TRBV14|TRBJ1-1|NA|NA
TGTGCCAGCAGCCAACAGGGGTACACTGAAGCTTTCTTT
CASSQQGYTEAFF
>TRBV18|TRBJ1-5|few|TRBD1
TGTGCCAGCTCACCACGGGGGACAGGGAGGGGCAATCAGCCCCAGCATTTT
CASSPRGTGRGNQPQHF
>TRBV19|TRBJ1-1|NA|TRBD1
TGTGCCAGTACCACGGGACAGCTGAACACTGAAGCTTTCTTT
CASTTGQLNTEAFF
>TRBV10-3|TRBJ1-1|NA|NA
TGTGCCATCAGTGATCCGGCTTTCACTGAAGCTTTCTTT
CAISDPAFTEAFF
>TRBV25-1|TRBJ1-1|NA|NA
TGTGCCAGCAGTGAATGGGACCCCGGTGGGAACACTGAAGCTTTCTTT
CASSEWDPGGNTEAFF
>TRBV19|TRBJ2-1|NA|TRBD2
TGTGCCAGTGGTGCGGGGGGGCGAAATGAGCAGTTCTTC
CASGAGGRNEQFF
>TRBV29-1|TRBJ2-7|NA|TRBD1
TGCAGCGTTGAAGAACAGGGGATCTACGAGCAGTACTTC
CSVEEQGIYEQYF
>TRBV19|TRBJ1-2|NA|TRBD1
TGTGCCAGTAGTCCAGGGACAGGCAATCACTATGGCTACACCTTC
CASSPGTGNHYGYTF
>TRBV2|TRBJ2-1|NA|TRBD1
TGTGCCATCGGACCGACAGGGAACAATGAGCAGTTCTTC
CAIGPTGNNEQFF
>TRBV20-1|TRBJ1-5|NA|TRBD1
TGCAGTGCTAGTGACAGGGGAGCCAATCAGCCCCAGCATTTT
CSASDRGANQPQHF
>TRBV6-5|TRBJ1-3|NA|NA
TGTGCCAGAATGGGGGGAACCTCTGGAAACACCATATATTTT
CARMGGTSGNTIYF
>TRBV19|TRBJ1-4|once|NA
TGTGCCAGTAGTATAGGGGGGGCTATCAAGGAAAAACTGTTTTTT
CASSIGGAIKEKLFF
>TRBV7-3|TRBJ1-2|NA|NA
TGTGCCAGCAGTTTAATGGACAGCAACTATGGCTACACCTTC
CASSLMDSNYGYTF
>TRBV27|TRBJ2-3|NA|TRBD2
TGTGCCAGCAGGGATAGCGGGAGGGATATCACAGATACGCAGTATTTT
CASRDSGRDITDTQYF
>TRBV2|TRBJ2-5|NA|TRBD1
TGTGCCAGCCGGGTCGACAGGGTTGGAGAGACCCAGTACTTC
CASRVDRVGETQYF
>TRBV4-1|TRBJ1-2|NA|NA
TGCGCCAGCACCCCGACCCCCGCCGGACGCAACTATGGCTACACCTTC
CASTPTPAGRNYGYTF
>TRBV15|TRBJ1-3|NA|NA
TGTGCCACCAGCAGAGATGCGGGACGGCACTCTGGAAACACCATATATTTT
CATSRDAGRHSGNTIYF
>TRBV27|TRBJ1-1|NA|NA
TGTGCCAGCAGACACTCACATTCCACAGCTTTCTTT
CASRHSHSTAFF
>TRBV5-1|TRBJ1-2|NA|TRBD1
TGCGCCAGCAGCTCGACCTGGACAGGGGGTAGCTATGGCTACACCTTC
CASSSTWTGGSYGYTF
>TRBV2|TRBJ1-5|few|TRBD1
TGTGCCAGCAGTGATAACAGGGGGTATTTTAGTAGCAATCAGCCCCAGCATTTT
CASSDNRGYFSSNQPQHF
>TRBV5-8|TRBJ2-3|NA|TRBD2
TGTGCCAGCAGCGGAACTAGCGGGGGGGCCCTAACAGATACGCAGTATTTT
CASSGTSGGALTDTQYF
>TRBV25-1|TRBJ2-5|NA|NA
TGTGCCAGCAGACAATCTCTAGTCCAGTACTTC
CASRQSLVQYF
>TRBV30|TRBJ1-5|NA|NA
TGTGCCTGGAGTGTAGGTTTCGATCAGCCCCAGCATTTT
CAWSVGFDQPQHF
>TRBV5-1|TRBJ2-3|NA|TRBD2
TGCGCCAGCAGCACGGGACTAGCGGGAGGGTTGGGTGGAGATACGCAGTATTTT
CASSTGLAGGLGGDTQYF
>TRBV27|TRBJ1-1|NA|NA
TGTGCCAGCAGTTTCGAGGGGTACACTGAAGCTTTCTTT
CASSFEGYTEAFF
>TRBV4-1|TRBJ2-6|NA|NA
TGCGCCAGCAGCCAAGGGGGGGGCTACGGGGCCAACGTCCTGACTTTC
CASSQGGGYGANVLTF
>TRBV3-1/TRBV3-2|TRBJ2-1|NA|NA
TGTGCCAGCAGCCAGAGAGAGGGATTTAAGAATGAGCAGTTCTTC
CASSQREGFKNEQFF
>TRBV6-2/TRBV6-3|TRBJ2-7|NA|TRBD2
TGTGCCAGCAGTTACCCAACGTTTACTAGCGAGACCTCCTACGAGCAGTACTTC
CASSYPTFTSETSYEQYF
>TRBV6-6|TRBJ2-2|NA|NA
TGTGCCAGCAGCAGGGGGGGGGACGGGGAGCTGTTTTTT
CASSRGGDGELFF
>TRBV4-1|TRBJ1-3|NA|NA
TGCGCCAGCAGCCACGGTCGTGTGCCCAACTCTGGAAACACCATATATTTT
CASSHGRVPNSGNTIYF
>TRBV9|TRBJ2-7|NA|NA
TGTGCCAGCAGCGTAGCAGGGGAAGCCTACGAGCAGTACTTC
CASSVAGEAYEQYF
>TRBV5-5|TRBJ1-3|few|NA
TGTGCCAGCACCTTGGGACCGACGAACTCTGGAAACACCATATATTTT
CASTLGPTNSGNTIYF
>TRBV13|TRBJ2-7|NA|NA
TGTGCCAGCAGCTTAGGTTCTAGCTCCTACGAGCAGTACTTC
CASSLGSSSYEQYF
>TRBV30|TRBJ1-3|NA|NA
TGTGCCTGGAGCACTGCCTCTGGAAACACCATATATTTT
CAWSTASGNTIYF
>TRBV5-1|TRBJ2-1|NA|TRBD2
TGCGCCAGCAGCTTGGGGTCTAGCGGAGCCGGACGGGATGAGCAGTTCTTC
CASSLGSSGAGRDEQFF
>TRBV30|TRBJ2-3|once|NA
TGTGCCTGGAGTGTACGGGTCGATACAGATACGCAGTATTTT
CAWSVRVDTDTQYF
>TRBV30|TRBJ1-2|NA|NA
TGTGCCTGGGAGGGGGTTAGGGGGGCGGAAAGCTACACCTTC
CAWEGVRGAESYTF
>TRBV3-1/TRBV3-2|TRBJ1-2|NA|NA
TGTGCCAGCAGCGCTTTGGGGCAGAATGGCTACACCTTC
CASSALGQNGYTF
>TRBV19|TRBJ2-3|NA|TRBD2
TGTGCCAGTAGTATTGAGCGGGGGGGACATGCCCTTGGAGATACGCAGTATTTT
CASSIERGGHALGDTQYF
>TRBV24-1|TRBJ2-3|NA|TRBD2
TGTGCCACCAGTGATGGGAGCATAGCGGGGGGGCTTGGAGATACGCAGTATTTT
CATSDGSIAGGLGDTQYF
>TRBV27|TRBJ1-6|NA|NA
TGTGCCAGCAGTTACAGGGAAAGCAATTCACCCCTCCACTTT
CASSYRESNSPLHF
>TRBV6-5|TRBJ2-7|NA|NA
TGTGCCAGCATGCGGGACGAGACCTACGAGCAGTACTTC
CASMRDETYEQYF
>TRBV15|TRBJ2-1|NA|NA
TGTGCCACCAGCAGAGATAGAGGGCGGACTATGGTGGGCAATGAGCAGTTCTTC
CATSRDRGRTMVGNEQFF